This T cell receptor (beta chain) came from a study of blood T cell repertoires in COVID-19. In the study overall: Acute-phase and convalescent COVID-19 samples originated in the United States, Italy and Spain.

Within the 2 weeks before study entry, each person in the exposed group met a COVID-19 case. TCRdb's table, derived via immunoSEQ multiplex PCR, lists solely in-frame clones and lacks some. Here the sample spans about 370,000 clones, about 89% being singletons. Sequenced: PBMCs or T cells enriched from blood (not recorded which). This clonotype was sampled from a woman between 40 and 50 years old who had been exposed to COVID-19.

DNA for the CDR3: TGTGCCAGTAGTCGGATAGCCCCAGATACGCAGTATTTT. It yields the protein CASSRIAPDTQYF. V and J are TRBV19 and TRBJ2-3; D not certain. Per the germline V gene, CDR1 is LNHDA and CDR2 is SQIVND (reference sequence). V dropped 5 bases and J dropped 4 bases, with 10 bases sitting between them. The CDR3 length is 13 residues.